The 9 T cell receptor beta chains below were found in one sample sequenced in a study of sequential checkpoint blockade in melanoma. Regarding treatment: randomized to nivolumab then ipilimumab (arm A) or the reverse (arm B). Assay: immunoSEQ multiplex PCR; the TCRdb copy retains only in-frame clones and omits some. The sample holds about 20,000 clones, about 80% seen once. The source was CD8+ T cells sorted from blood (inferred from file names), collected from a patient given nivolumab and ipilimumab in sequence. The receptors were gathered from a human donor with melanoma.

The V and J genes are TRBV27 and TRBJ1-2; 8 bases match TRBD1. J was trimmed by 5 bases and V by 4 bases; bases with no gene match: 6. Germline assignment: CDR1 MNHEY and CDR2 SMNVEV (reference sequence). This CDR3 has 14 amino acids. CDR3 DNA sequence: TGTGCCAGCAGTTCAACAGGGGGTTGGTATGGCTACACCTTC. This translates into CASSSTGGWYGYTF.

The sample holds a few counts of this clone. The chain carries TRBV7-9 and TRBJ2-7, with 12 bases aligning to TRBD1. The CDR3 is made up of 16 amino acids. V trimming: 0 bases; J trimming: 2 bases; junction bases outside the gene matches: 2. Germline V lookup: CDR1 SEHNR, CDR2 FQNEAQ (reference sequence). CDR3 DNA: TGTGCCAGCAGCTTAGCAGGGACAGGGGGCGCCTACGAGCAGTACTTC. Its translation is CASSLAGTGGAYEQYF.

The rearrangement links TRBV19 to TRBJ1-1, with 12 bases aligning to TRBD1. The CDR3 is 16 amino acids. The germline CDR1 and CDR2 sequences are LNHDA and SQIVND (reference sequence). The V gene end was trimmed by 5 bases and the J gene end by 2 bases; junction bases not matched to a gene: 6. CDR3 sequence (DNA): TGTGCCAGTAGTCCTCGGGACAGGGGGCCCAACACTGAAGCTTTCTTT. It is translated as CASSPRDRGPNTEAFF.

The V and J genes are TRBV28 and TRBJ1-5, with D unclear. Trimming pared 5 bases from V and 0 bases from J, leaving 14 bases between. Germline assignment: CDR1 MDHEN and CDR2 SYDVKM. CDR3 length: 16 residues. This CDR3 is CASSPMEAYSNQPQHF. CDR3 nucleotides: TGTGCCAGCAGTCCCATGGAGGCCTATAGCAATCAGCCCCAGCATTTT.

The V gene is TRBV6-6, the J gene TRBJ2-7, with 7 bases fitting TRBD2. V lost 0 bases and J lost 2; bases outside the gene matches: 4. Germline CDR1 is MNHNY and CDR2 is SVGAGI (reference sequence). The CDR3 contains 15 residues. CDR3 residues: CASSYSGGGPYEQYF. The DNA of the CDR3 is TGTGCCAGCAGTTACTCCGGGGGAGGGCCCTACGAGCAGTACTTC.

V is TRBV14 and J is TRBJ2-7; D is unclear. CDR3 length equals 15 residues. CDR1 and CDR2 from the germline V gene are SGHDN and FVKESK. V was trimmed by 1 base and J by 2 bases, leaving 12 bases between them. CDR3 residues: CASSQGSEYPYEQYF. The DNA for the CDR3 is TGTGCCAGCAGCCAAGGGTCAGAATACCCCTACGAGCAGTACTTC.

The J gene is TRBJ1-3, the V gene TRBV6-5, with D possibly being TRBD1 (5 bases). The CDR3 extends over 15 amino acids. V lost 6 bases, J lost 0 bases, and 12 bases lay in between. CDR1 and CDR2 (germline): MNHEY, SVGAGI. In DNA, the CDR3 is TGTGCCAGCAGCCCGACAGTCCCCTCTGGAAACACCATATATTTT. Translated: CASSPTVPSGNTIYF.

In its sample, this clone was seen a few times. The chain recombines TRBV11-2 with TRBJ1-6, with D tentatively TRBD1 (5 bases). The CDR3 consists of 15 residues. Per the germline V gene, CDR1 is SGHAT and CDR2 is FQNNGV. Trimming pared 1 base from V and 7 bases from J, leaving 11 bases between. CDR3 loop: CASSLVREGNSPLHF. CDR3 coding DNA: TGTGCCAGCAGCTTAGTCCGGGAGGGGAATTCACCCCTCCACTTT. Looking up the rest from reference TRBV11-2 and TRBJ1-6 gives the full variable domain: EAGVAQSPRYKIIEKRQSVAFWCNPISGHATLYWYQQILGQGPKLLIQFQNNGVVDDSQLPKDRFSAERLKGVDSTLKIQPAKLEDSAVYLCASSLVREGNSPLHFGNGTRLTVT.

The sample holds a few counts of this clone. CDR3 loop: CASSLDSSGANVLTF. CDR3 nucleotide sequence: TGTGCCAGCAGTCTGGACAGCTCTGGGGCCAACGTCCTGACTTTC. The gene calls are TRBV6-5 and TRBJ2-6, with TRBD1 as a possible D gene (6 bases). The germline V and J ends were trimmed by 5 bases and 0 bases, with 8 bases remaining between them. Germline V gene data show CDR1 as MNHEY and CDR2 as SVGAGI. This CDR3 region has 15 residues.